Listed here are 18 T cell receptor beta chains from one sample, sequenced in a study of T cell changes during pregnancy in multiple sclerosis. Repertoires were generated with immunoSEQ multiplex PCR, while TCRdb's copy carries only in-frame clones and drops some. The sample holds around 71,000 clones, more than 90% seen once. The sequenced sample was peripheral blood, obtained in the third trimester of pregnancy. Receptors were obtained from a female donor with multiple sclerosis, enrolled in a pregnancy study.

The chain joins TRBV5-1 to TRBJ2-7; 7 nucleotides line up with TRBD2. Germline V gene lookup returns CDR1 SGHRS and CDR2 YFSETQ. This CDR3 is built from 14 residues. V shed 3 bases, J shed 1 base, and the junction held 4 bases outside the gene matches. DNA of the CDR3: TGCGCCAGCAGCTCGATAGCGGGTTCCTACGAGCAGTACTTC. Its translation is CASSSIAGSYEQYF.

The chain joins TRBV19 to TRBJ2-3; TRBD2 matches at 8 bases. Germline trimming cut 6 bases from V and 2 bases from J; bases unmatched to any gene: 1. Per germline, CDR1 LNHDA and CDR2 SQIVND (reference sequence). This CDR3 contains 13 residues. The CDR3 loop reads CASRTSATDTQYF. The CDR3 DNA is TGTGCCAGTAGGACTAGCGCCACAGATACGCAGTATTTT.

The J gene is TRBJ1-4, the V gene TRBV7-2; D is perhaps TRBD1 (5 bases). With 0 bases removed from V and 4 bases from J, the gap between germline ends came to 12 bases. Germline V gene lookup returns CDR1 SGHTA and CDR2 FQGNSA. The CDR3 totals 16 residues. In DNA, the CDR3 is TGTGCCAGCAGCTTAGCGGGGGAGGGGATTAATGAAAAACTGTTTTTT. It yields the protein CASSLAGEGINEKLFF.

The J gene is TRBJ1-3, the V gene TRBV11-2; 8 bases are a match to TRBD1. The CDR3 covers 18 residues. The J segment lost 5 bases and the V segment lost 4 bases, leaving 16 bases of the junction unmatched. The germline CDR1 and CDR2 sequences are SGHAT and FQNNGV. The CDR3 nucleotides read TGTGCCAGCAGCTCATGGGGACCAAAGACAGGGGAAAGAAACACCATATATTTT. Its protein is CASSSWGPKTGERNTIYF. Filled out from reference TRBV11-2 and TRBJ1-3, the complete variable domain reads EAGVAQSPRYKIIEKRQSVAFWCNPISGHATLYWYQQILGQGPKLLIQFQNNGVVDDSQLPKDRFSAERLKGVDSTLKIQPAKLEDSAVYLCASSSWGPKTGERNTIYFGEGSWLTVV.

This chain uses TRBV7-3 with TRBJ2-7; D is possibly TRBD1 (6 bases). CDR1 is SGHTA, CDR2 FQGTGA, per germline. The CDR3 has 15 amino acids. V lost 5 bases, J lost 2 bases, and 16 bases lay in between. CDR3 coding DNA: TGTGCCAGCAGCCCCTCAGGGGCGCCTACCTACGAGCAGTACTTC. Its translation: CASSPSGAPTYEQYF.

The chain employs TRBV28 and TRBJ1-2, with D perhaps TRBD1 (6 bases). The CDR3 totals 12 residues. V lost 7 bases and J lost 9, with 15 bases in between. The germline gives CDR1 MDHEN, CDR2 SYDVKM. In DNA form, the CDR3 reads TGTGCCAGCACTCCCCGAGGGGGTAGCTACACCTTC. Encoded protein: CASTPRGGSYTF.

The chain recombines TRBV7-8 with TRBJ2-7, with 7 bases fitting TRBD1. Trimming took 3 bases from V and 3 from J; bases not matched to a gene: 2. In germline, CDR1 is SGHVS, CDR2 FQNEAQ. The CDR3 is made up of 13 amino acids. CDR3 coding DNA: TGTGCCAGCAGCTTCGGACAGGTCTACGAGCAGTACTTC. Its translation: CASSFGQVYEQYF.

The chain combines TRBV27 with TRBJ1-5; D may be TRBD1 (6 bases). CDR3 size: 15 residues. Germline lookup yields CDR1 MNHEY and CDR2 SMNVEV (reference sequence). The V end lost 3 bases, the J end lost 4 bases, and 13 bases lay between the germline ends. The CDR3 region is CASSLGGAGNQPQHF. CDR3 nucleotide sequence: TGTGCCAGCAGTTTGGGGGGGGCGGGGAATCAGCCCCAGCATTTT.

This clone occurred a few times. The chain joins TRBV6-5 to TRBJ1-1; 10 nucleotides match TRBD1. With V trimmed by 2 bases and J by 6 bases, 6 bases remained unmatched. Per the germline V gene, CDR1 is MNHEY and CDR2 is SVGAGI. The CDR3 consists of 15 residues. CDR3 residues: CASSYATGQGAEAFF. CDR3 bases: TGTGCCAGCAGTTACGCGACCGGACAGGGGGCTGAAGCTTTCTTT.

The chain carries TRBV19 and TRBJ1-5; D remains unclear. The CDR3 spans 13 residues. Germline V gene lookup returns CDR1 LNHDA and CDR2 SQIVND (reference sequence). V was trimmed by 1 base and J by 4 bases, leaving 5 bases between them. CDR3 in DNA: TGTGCCAGTAGTATAGCCCAGAATCAGCCCCAGCATTTT. It translates to CASSIAQNQPQHF.

The chain combines TRBV2 with TRBJ2-1; 10 bases fit TRBD1. This CDR3 has 15 residues. Germline V gene sequence: CDR1 SNHLY, CDR2 FYNNEI. V dropped 2 bases and J dropped 7; count of bases not matched to a gene: 5. The CDR3 bases are TGTGCCAGCAGTGAAATGGGACAGGGGTTAAATGAGCAGTTCTTC. Its protein is CASSEMGQGLNEQFF.

About this clone: Its ends do not fully match the called genes, so a read error is possible. The chain has TRBV7-7 and TRBJ1-1; D is possibly TRBD1 (5 bases). Germline CDR1 reads SSHAT; CDR2 reads FNYEAQ (reference sequence). This CDR3 is 15 amino acids long. The CDR3 loop reads CASSLNRFMNTEAFF. In DNA form, the CDR3 reads TGTGCTAGCAGCTTGAACAGGTTTATGAACACTGAAGCTTTCTTT.

The chain uses TRBV5-1 and TRBJ1-5, with a weak D call TRBD1 (6 bases). Trimming cost V 3 bases and J 2 bases, with 9 bases left between them. The germline V gene has CDR1 SGHRS and CDR2 YFSETQ. The CDR3 loop spans 14 amino acids. The CDR3 loop reads CASSSGVGNQPQHF. The CDR3 nucleotides read TGCGCCAGCAGCTCAGGGGTGGGCAATCAGCCCCAGCATTTT.

The chain has TRBV30 and TRBJ1-4; 7 positions agree with TRBD1. The germline V gene encodes CDR1 GTSNPN and CDR2 SVGIG (reference sequence). The CDR3 extends over 16 amino acids. V lost 2 bases and J lost 0; bases outside the gene matches: 6. The chain's CDR3 is CAWSRGQIPTNEKLFF. The CDR3 nucleotides read TGTGCCTGGAGTAGGGGACAGATTCCAACTAATGAAAAACTGTTTTTT.

This rearrangement joins TRBV7-3 to TRBJ2-2, with D tentatively TRBD1 (6 bases). The V gene lost 5 bases and the J gene lost 0 bases, with 10 bases spanning the gap. The CDR3 extends over 15 amino acids. Germline V gene lookup returns CDR1 SGHTA and CDR2 FQGTGA. The CDR3 loop reads CASSPGVANTGELFF. CDR3 sequence (DNA): TGTGCCAGCAGCCCAGGGGTAGCGAACACCGGGGAGCTGTTTTTT.

The chain carries TRBV28 and TRBJ1-1, with 8 bases identical to TRBD1. J was trimmed by 5 bases and V by 7 bases; bases with no gene match: 9. This CDR3 comprises 14 residues. Germline V gene sequence: CDR1 MDHEN, CDR2 SYDVKM. For the CDR3, the DNA is TGTGCCAGCATTTGGGGCGGACAGGGTACTGAAGCTTTCTTT. Translating it yields CASIWGGQGTEAFF.

The chain is built from TRBV21-1 and TRBJ1-3. TRBV21-1 is a documented pseudogene. This CDR3 is 16 amino acids long. The CDR3 sequence is CASSKACRSSGNTIYF. CDR3 in DNA: TGTGCCAGCAGCAAAGCATGCCGGAGCTCTGGAAACACCATATATTTT.

The gene calls are TRBV7-9 and TRBJ1-1, with D tentatively TRBD1 (6 bases). The germline V gene has CDR1 SEHNR and CDR2 FQNEAQ (reference sequence). The CDR3 spans 17 residues. The V end was cut by 0 bases, the J end by 1 base, with 15 bases between. The CDR3 DNA follows: TGTGCCAGCAGCTTAGCGGGACACTCAACTTGGAACACTGAAGCTTTCTTT. It encodes CASSLAGHSTWNTEAFF.